The 23 T cell receptor beta chains below were found in one sample sequenced in a study of regulatory T cells in long-lasting Graves disease. With iRepertoire HTBI primers and Arm-PCR of CDR3 regions, TCR beta libraries were built. TCRdb independently ran MiXCR on the multiplex PCR reads; one entry per CDR3 protein. This sample has some 280,000 distinct CDR3 sequences, with roughly a fifth found just once. Time point defined: persistent/refractory GD, antithyroid drugs over 5 years with positive TRAb. Extracted PBMC RNA gave rise to the TCR library. The sample in question was peripheral blood mononuclear cells (PBMCs), obtained when the disease was refractory, from a patient treated with antithyroid drugs. Receptor source: a female donor with Graves disease.

This clonotype was seen a few times. This chain links TRBV29-1 with TRBJ2-3; D ambiguous. Trimming removed 7 bases from V and 5 bases from J, with 10 bases in between. CDR1 SQVTM and CDR2 ANQGSEA come from the germline V gene. This CDR3 comprises 11 residues. CDR3 sequence reads: CSASSGDTQYF. The CDR3 DNA sequence: TGCAGCGCCAGTAGTGGAGATACGCAGTATTTT.

This clonotype was seen a few times. The chain employs TRBV19 and TRBJ1-1; no reliable D call. From germline, CDR1 is LNHDA and CDR2 SQIVND (reference sequence). This CDR3 is 15 amino acids long. Between the trimmed V and J ends, which lost 9 bases and 3 bases, there was a span of 20 bases. CDR3 sequence (DNA): TGTGCCAGACCCCGGGTACCGGGAGGAGACACTGAAGCTTTCTTT. Its translation is CARPRVPGGDTEAFF. Together with reference TRBV19 and TRBJ1-1, the CDR3 gives the full variable domain: DGGITQSPKYLFRKEGQNVTLSCEQNLNHDAMYWYRQDPGQGLRLIYYSQIVNDFQKGDIAEGYSVSREKKESFPLTVTSAQKNPTAFYLCARPRVPGGDTEAFFGQGTRLTVV.

There are many counts of this clonotype. The chain employs TRBV3-1 and TRBJ1-6; 9 nucleotides agree with TRBD1. The CDR3 runs to 15 residues. Germline CDR1 and CDR2: LGHDT and YNNKEL (reference sequence). V shed 0 bases and J 7 bases; nucleotides not matched to a gene: 1. The CDR3 nucleotides are TGTGCCAGCAGCCAAGAGGGACAGGGAAATTCACCCCTCCACTTT. It yields the protein CASSQEGQGNSPLHF.

V and J are TRBV19 and TRBJ2-6, with D unresolved. This CDR3 spans 19 amino acids. Trimming removed 4 bases from V and 2 bases from J, with 21 bases in between. The germline V gene has CDR1 LNHDA and CDR2 SQIVND (reference sequence). CDR3 amino acids: CASSRWQKTRTPGANVLTF. The CDR3 DNA reads as TGTGCCAGTAGTAGGTGGCAGAAAACCCGTACCCCTGGGGCCAACGTCCTGACTTTC.

This clonotype was seen a few times. The chain combines TRBV20-1 with TRBJ1-3, with 7 bases lining up with TRBD1. The V gene's germline CDR1 is DFQATT and CDR2 SNEGSKA (reference sequence). The V segment lost 6 bases and the J segment 3 bases; nucleotides outside the gene matches: 14. The CDR3 is made up of 16 amino acids. CDR3 bases: TGCAGTGCCCGACCCCGACAGGGCGCCTTTGGAAACACCATATATTTT. It specifies CSARPRQGAFGNTIYF.

This clonotype was recorded a few times. The chain is built from TRBV7-2 and TRBJ2-6; no clear D gene. Germline assignment: CDR1 SGHTA and CDR2 FQGNSA. V lost 0 bases and J lost 1, with 7 bases in between. The length of the CDR3 is 16 residues. The CDR3 bases are TGTGCCAGCAGCTTAGCCGCGATATCTGGGGCCAACGTCCTGACTTTC. It is translated as CASSLAAISGANVLTF.

Points on this clonotype: A read error is possible here, since a much larger clone lies one base away. The V and J genes are TRBV12-3 or TRBV12-4 and TRBJ1-2, with D hard to call. V shed 5 bases and J shed 3 bases, with 16 bases lying between them. CDR3 length: 15 residues. The CDR3 nucleotides read TGTGCCAGCAGTAGTGGCTTGGTGACTGACTATGGCTACACCTTC. Translating gives CASSSGLVTDYGYTF.

J is TRBJ2-1 and V is TRBV6-2 or TRBV6-3; D unclear. The CDR3 loop spans 11 amino acids. Germline CDR1 and CDR2: MNHEY and SVGEGT. Deletions cut 5 bases from V and 9 bases from J, with 8 bases between. The CDR3 is CASSQTLEQFF. The CDR3 DNA follows: TGTGCCAGCAGTCAGACACTTGAGCAGTTCTTC.

This clonotype has a count of ten or more. V and J are TRBV6-5 and TRBJ2-5; 9 bases line up with TRBD1. The V gene end was trimmed by 2 bases and the J gene end by 5 bases; junction bases not matched to a gene: 6. There are 15 residues in the CDR3. Per the germline V gene, CDR1 is MNHEY and CDR2 is SVGAGI. CDR3 residues: CASSYRTGAGETQYF. DNA of the CDR3: TGTGCCAGCAGTTACCGGACAGGGGCGGGTGAGACCCAGTACTTC.

This clonotype was observed a few times. J is TRBJ1-1 and V is TRBV6-1; D unresolved. The CDR3 consists of 11 residues. Trimming took off 2 bases at V and 7 bases at J, with 5 bases between the two ends. Germline-derived CDR1 and CDR2 are MNHNS and SASEGT. The CDR3 DNA reads TGTGCCAGCAGTGAATTCGGTGAAGCTTTCTTT. Its protein is CASSEFGEAFF.

This clonotype was detected many times. The chain recombines TRBV2 with TRBJ2-5; 8 bases agree with TRBD1. Germline CDR1 and CDR2: SNHLY and FYNNEI. After removal of 8 bases from V and 5 bases from J, the junction contained 10 bases not matched to a gene. The CDR3 consists of 14 residues. CDR3 sequence (DNA): TGTGCCAGCCGGCCAGGACAGGGTTACGAGACCCAGTACTTC. Protein: CASRPGQGYETQYF. The entire variable domain, with the rest obtained from reference TRBV2 and TRBJ2-5, is as follows: EPEVTQTPSHQVTQMGQEVILRCVPISNHLYFYWYRQILGQKVEFLVSFYNNEISEKSEIFDDQFSVERPDGSNFTLKIRSTKLEDSAMYFCASRPGQGYETQYFGPGTRLLVL.

This clonotype was counted at least ten times. V gene TRBV20-1 combines with J gene TRBJ2-7; 8 bases agree with TRBD1. In germline, CDR1 is DFQATT, CDR2 SNEGSKA (reference sequence). This CDR3 comprises 15 residues. V shed 5 bases, J shed 3 bases, and the junction held 12 bases outside the gene matches. The DNA of the CDR3 is TGCAGTGCTGCGGAGTCGGACAGGGTTTTCTACGAGCAGTACTTC. It translates to CSAAESDRVFYEQYF.

This clonotype was detected ten times or more. The chain employs TRBV5-1 and TRBJ2-7; D not certain. From germline, CDR1 is SGHRS and CDR2 YFSETQ. The CDR3 totals 14 residues. V was pared by 0 bases and J by 2 bases, with 9 bases between. The CDR3 sequence: CASSLDTVAYEQYF. CDR3 bases: TGCGCCAGCAGCTTGGACACTGTAGCCTACGAGCAGTACTTC.

This clonotype was detected ten times or more. The chain links TRBV2 to TRBJ2-5; 10 bases fit TRBD1. The CDR3 runs 15 residues. Germline V gives CDR1 SNHLY, CDR2 FYNNEI. Losses at the gene ends were 6 bases for V and 4 bases for J; bases not matched to a gene: 8. The CDR3 reads CASRLDRGQLETQYF. The CDR3 DNA is TGTGCCAGCAGACTTGACAGGGGGCAATTAGAGACCCAGTACTTC.

V gene TRBV27 combines with J gene TRBJ2-7; 9 nucleotides agree with TRBD2. Germline lookup yields CDR1 MNHEY and CDR2 SMNVEV (reference sequence). The CDR3 consists of 14 residues. V lost 6 bases to trimming and J lost 5 bases; unmatched junction nucleotides: 8. The CDR3 DNA reads as TGTGCCAGCAGCATTAGCGGGAGTATCCACGAGCAGTACTTC. Translated, it gives CASSISGSIHEQYF.

The chain employs TRBV7-9 and TRBJ2-7, with 10 bases fitting TRBD2. The CDR3 totals 16 residues. V lost 5 bases and J lost 7; bases outside the gene matches: 14. Germline V CDR1 and CDR2: SEHNR, FQNEAQ (reference sequence). This CDR3 is CASSVTEAGGPGEQYF. The CDR3 DNA follows: TGTGCCAGCAGCGTAACTGAAGCGGGAGGGCCGGGGGAGCAGTACTTC. Based on the CDR3 plus reference TRBV7-9 and TRBJ2-7, the full variable domain is DTGVSQNPRHKITKRGQNVTFRCDPISEHNRLYWYRQTLGQGPEFLTYFQNEAQLEKSRLLSDRFSAERPKGSFSTLEIQRTEQGDSAMYLCASSVTEAGGPGEQYFGPGTRLTVT.

The chain couples TRBV7-2 to TRBJ1-2; 10 bases map to TRBD1. There are 15 residues in the CDR3. Trimming took 5 bases from V and 4 from J; bases not matched to a gene: 7. Germline V gene lookup returns CDR1 SGHTA and CDR2 FQGNSA. CDR3: CASSLQRTGGYGYTF. In DNA form, the CDR3 reads TGTGCCAGCAGCCTACAACGGACAGGGGGCTATGGCTACACCTTC.

The chain employs TRBV20-1 and TRBJ2-7; the D is unclear. There are 13 residues in the CDR3. Between the trimmed V and J ends, which lost 3 bases and 6 bases, there was a span of 15 bases. CDR1 is DFQATT, CDR2 SNEGSKA, per germline (reference sequence). The CDR3 loop reads CSARPRSQSEQYF. The CDR3 DNA follows: TGCAGTGCTAGGCCCCGATCACAATCCGAGCAGTACTTC.

The CDR3 bases are TGTGCCAGCACCCCCCTTGGGGGTGAGACCCAGTACTTC. It specifies CASTPLGGETQYF. J is TRBJ2-5 and V is TRBV6-1; the D gene could be TRBD1 or TRBD2 (5 bases each). Germline CDR1 and CDR2: MNHNS and SASEGT. Trimming took 7 bases from V and 5 from J, leaving 14 bases between them. The CDR3 is 13 residues long.

The sample holds a few counts of this clonotype. This clone may be a read error of a much larger clone one base away. The genes are TRBV12-3 or TRBV12-4 and TRBJ2-5; D ambiguous. The CDR3 runs to 13 residues. V was shortened by 1 base and J by 3 bases, with 6 bases between the two germline ends. DNA of the CDR3: TGTGCCAGCAGTTTAGGGGTGGAAGAGACCCAGTACTTC. Its translation is CASSLGVEETQYF.

The rearrangement joins TRBV19 to TRBJ2-2; D call uncertain. The V and J ends lost 7 bases and 5 bases respectively, with 14 bases between them. The CDR3 consists of 14 residues. The V gene's germline CDR1 is LNHDA and CDR2 SQIVND (reference sequence). The CDR3 coding sequence is TGTGCCAGTAACCCGGCAGCCGGGACCGGGGAGCTGTTTTTT. Translated: CASNPAAGTGELFF.

This clonotype came up many times. The chain recombines TRBV3-1 with TRBJ2-6; D is possibly TRBD1 or TRBD2 (5 bases each). Trimming removed 0 bases from V and 2 bases from J, with 8 bases in between. Germline lookup yields CDR1 LGHDT and CDR2 YNNKEL (reference sequence). This CDR3 has 16 amino acids. CDR3 DNA: TGTGCCAGCAGCCAAGATCTGGGGGCTGGGGCCAACGTCCTGACTTTC. It is translated as CASSQDLGAGANVLTF.

This clonotype occurred a few times. The V gene is TRBV6-1, the J gene TRBJ1-3, with D uncertain. The CDR3 runs 13 residues. The V gene lost 4 bases and the J gene lost 3 bases, with 7 bases spanning the gap. Germline CDR1 MNHNS, CDR2 SASEGT. The DNA for the CDR3 is TGTGCCAGCAGTGGCGTCCTTGGAAACACCATATATTTT. This gives the protein CASSGVLGNTIYF.